This T cell receptor beta chain emerged from a study of blood T cell repertoires in COVID-19. Study at large: Acute-phase and convalescent COVID-19 samples originated in the United States, Italy and Spain.

TCRdb keeps only in-frame clones here, not all; method: immunoSEQ multiplex PCR. The table records roughly 120,000 clones, 75% to 90% of them present only once. CDR3 length: 15 amino acids. J lost 4 bases, V lost 5 bases, and 3 bases had no gene match. The germline gives CDR1 SGHAT, CDR2 FQDESV (reference sequence). The chain links TRBV11-1 to TRBJ2-2; TRBD1 aligns across 11 bases. The receptor was isolated from a woman between 65 and 79 years old with acute or convalescent COVID-19. Sample: peripheral blood. The CDR3 sequence is CASSPGTGGTGELFF. For the CDR3, the DNA is TGTGCCAGCAGCCCCGGGACAGGGGGCACCGGGGAGCTGTTTTTT.